The 32 T cell receptor beta chains reported below all come from one sample, sequenced in a study of cytomegalovirus exposure and HLA in healthy donors. The study ran its PCR with 60 Vbeta and 13 Jbeta primers. Generated by immunoSEQ multiplex PCR, the TCRdb table keeps only in-frame clones and is missing some. Here the sample spans around 58,000 clones, about three quarters being singletons. The sequencing sample was made of PBMCs. The source is a male donor in good health and CMV-seropositive.

The chain uses TRBV5-1 and TRBJ1-2; TRBD1 aligns across 7 bases. The germline V gene has CDR1 SGHRS and CDR2 YFSETQ. The CDR3 sequence is 13 residues long. V was clipped by 1 base and J by 6 bases; unmatched bases: 3. The CDR3 DNA follows: TGCGCCAGCAGCTTGAACGACAGGGATGGCTACACCTTC. Protein product: CASSLNDRDGYTF.

The rearrangement joins TRBV7-2 to TRBJ2-2; 8 bases are a match to TRBD2. The V segment lost 2 bases and the J segment 2 bases; nucleotides outside the gene matches: 4. This CDR3 comprises 16 residues. Germline V lookup: CDR1 SGHTA, CDR2 FQGNSA. CDR3 amino acids: CASSLYGGGNTGELFF. The CDR3 nucleotides read TGTGCCAGCAGCTTATACGGGGGGGGTAACACCGGGGAGCTGTTTTTT.

The V call is TRBV11-3, the J call TRBJ1-1, with a possible D match to TRBD1 (5 bases). The V gene's germline CDR1 is SGHNT and CDR2 YENEEA. Trimming took 5 bases from V and 1 from J, leaving 8 bases between them. CDR3 length: 13 amino acids. For the CDR3, the DNA is TGTGCCAGCAGCCTCACAGGGAACACTGAAGCTTTCTTT. Amino acids: CASSLTGNTEAFF.

The CDR3 DNA reads TGTGCCAGTAGTCCACGGACAGGGGGCAACTACGAGCAGTACTTC. Its translation: CASSPRTGGNYEQYF. The chain links TRBV19 to TRBJ2-7; 11 bases line up with TRBD1. Germline-derived CDR1 and CDR2 are LNHDA and SQIVND (reference sequence). Trimming at V came to 5 bases and at J to 3 bases, leaving 6 bases not matched to a gene. CDR3 length: 15 residues.

This clone was recorded a few times. The rearrangement links TRBV6-5 to TRBJ2-6; D is perhaps TRBD1 (6 bases). The CDR3 runs 16 residues. Per the germline V gene, CDR1 is MNHEY and CDR2 is SVGAGI. V was clipped by 0 bases and J by 4 bases, with 10 bases between them. The CDR3, as DNA: TGTGCCAGCAGTTACTCGATCGGGACAGGGGCCAACGTCCTGACTTTC. Translated, it gives CASSYSIGTGANVLTF.

V and J are TRBV18 and TRBJ1-1; D gene ambiguous. V was pared by 3 bases and J by 5 bases, with 16 bases between. CDR3 length: 15 residues. The germline V gene encodes CDR1 KGHSH and CDR2 LQKENI. DNA of the CDR3: TGTGCCAGCTCACCCTTCAGTGCAAGTGTGACTGAAGCTTTCTTT. Protein: CASSPFSASVTEAFF.

The V gene is TRBV7-9, the J gene TRBJ1-2; D is undetermined. Germline loops: CDR1 SEHNR, CDR2 FQNEAQ (reference sequence). The V gene lost 5 bases and the J gene lost 8 bases, with 12 bases spanning the gap. CDR3 size: 12 residues. The CDR3 bases are TGTGCCAGCAGCCTCAGTGGAGAAGGCTACACCTTC. Its translation is CASSLSGEGYTF.

About this clone: This specimen includes other DNA sequences encoding the same CDR3. The chain has TRBV9 and TRBJ2-3; D remains unclear. Between the trimmed V and J ends, which lost 0 bases and 3 bases, there was a span of 5 bases. Germline loops: CDR1 SGDLS, CDR2 YYNGEE. CDR3 length: 13 residues. The CDR3 here is CASSVVSTDTQYF. For the CDR3, the DNA is TGTGCCAGCAGCGTAGTTTCGACAGATACGCAGTATTTT.

The chain couples TRBV6-1 to TRBJ2-3; 7 nucleotides agree with TRBD2. Germline CDR1 MNHNS, CDR2 SASEGT. This CDR3 is built from 14 residues. Losses at the gene ends were 5 bases for V and 3 bases for J; bases not matched to a gene: 5. CDR3 protein: CASSSSGGTDTQYF. The CDR3 DNA follows: TGTGCCAGCAGTTCATCCGGGGGGACAGATACGCAGTATTTT.

V is TRBV13 and J is TRBJ2-3; 12 bases are a match to TRBD2. The CDR3 contains 16 residues. In germline, CDR1 is PRHDT, CDR2 FYEKMQ (reference sequence). After removal of 5 bases from V and 5 bases from J, the junction contained 8 bases not matched to a gene. The CDR3 reads CASSPRLAGDGDTQYF. The CDR3 DNA is TGTGCCAGCAGCCCACGACTAGCGGGAGACGGAGATACGCAGTATTTT.

The chain has TRBV19 and TRBJ2-7; maybe TRBD1 (5 bases). Per germline, CDR1 LNHDA and CDR2 SQIVND (reference sequence). The CDR3 is 12 residues long. V was shortened by 7 bases and J by 5 bases, with 12 bases between the two germline ends. CDR3 DNA: TGTGCCAGTAACCAGGGAAGGGACGAGCAGTACTTC. Its translation: CASNQGRDEQYF.

The chain links TRBV7-8 to TRBJ1-5; possibly TRBD1 for D (5 bases). Trimming took off 1 base at V and 1 base at J, with 8 bases between the two ends. Germline CDR1 SGHVS, CDR2 FQNEAQ. There are 15 residues in the CDR3. The CDR3 here is CASSLVGGSNQPQHF. The CDR3 DNA follows: TGTGCCAGCAGCTTAGTTGGGGGGAGCAATCAGCCCCAGCATTTT.

J is TRBJ2-7 and V is TRBV7-2; 7 nucleotides match TRBD1. CDR3 length: 11 amino acids. The germline V gene encodes CDR1 SGHTA and CDR2 FQGNSA. Trimming cost V 5 bases and J 7 bases; bases outside gene matches: 2. This CDR3 reads CASSLRGEQYF. CDR3 nucleotides: TGTGCCAGCAGCCTCAGGGGGGAGCAGTACTTC.

The V call is TRBV6-5, the J call TRBJ2-7; 8 bases match TRBD2. The length of the CDR3 is 14 residues. In germline, CDR1 is MNHEY, CDR2 SVGAGI. V shed 0 bases and J 6 bases; nucleotides not matched to a gene: 4. For the CDR3, the DNA is TGTGCCAGCAGTTACTCCCGGGGGGGCGGCGAGCAGTACTTC. Encoded protein: CASSYSRGGGEQYF.

The CDR3 region is CASMTRGAIQETQYF. The DNA of the CDR3 is TGCGCCAGCATGACGCGGGGGGCAATCCAAGAGACCCAGTACTTC. J is TRBJ2-5 and V is TRBV4-3, with 8 bases lining up with TRBD2. The CDR3 totals 15 residues. J was trimmed by 1 base and V by 7 bases; bases with no gene match: 8. Per the germline V gene, CDR1 is LGHNA and CDR2 is YSLEER.

This clone was found a few times. V usage is TRBV19 and J usage is TRBJ1-6, with TRBD1 matching 7 bases. Germline V lookup: CDR1 LNHDA, CDR2 SQIVND (reference sequence). The CDR3 covers 16 residues. The V gene end was trimmed by 3 bases and the J gene end by 0 bases; junction bases not matched to a gene: 2. The CDR3 loop reads CASSIGTVSYNSPLHF. The DNA for the CDR3 is TGTGCCAGTAGTATTGGGACAGTCTCCTATAATTCACCCCTCCACTTT.

The chain uses TRBV6-5 and TRBJ2-2; possible D gene TRBD1, 5 bases. There are 13 residues in the CDR3. Trimming removed 0 bases at V and 6 bases at J, with 5 bases between. Germline loops: CDR1 MNHEY, CDR2 SVGAGI. The CDR3 reads CASSYSGPGELFF. For the CDR3, the DNA is TGTGCCAGCAGTTACTCGGGGCCCGGGGAGCTGTTTTTT.

The V call is TRBV10-3, the J call TRBJ2-3; the D gene is possibly TRBD1 (6 bases). V gave up 2 bases and J gave up 0 bases, with 12 bases separating them. The CDR3 consists of 16 residues. The germline V gene encodes CDR1 ENHRY and CDR2 SYGVKD. CDR3 in DNA: TGTGCCATCAGTGAGCCCGGACAGACAAGCACAGATACGCAGTATTTT. Residues: CAISEPGQTSTDTQYF.

This chain uses TRBV4-3 with TRBJ1-6; D not certain. V lost 3 bases and J 4 bases, leaving 7 bases between the germline ends. The CDR3 loop spans 14 amino acids. Germline V gives CDR1 LGHNA, CDR2 YSLEER. CDR3 sequence reads: CASSQGPYNSPLHF. The CDR3 DNA follows: TGCGCCAGCAGCCAGGGCCCTTATAATTCACCCCTCCACTTT.

The chain uses TRBV9 and TRBJ2-7; TRBD2 is a possible D gene (5 bases). Looked up from germline, CDR1 is SGDLS and CDR2 is YYNGEE. The CDR3 extends over 16 amino acids. V was trimmed by 2 bases and J by 1 base, leaving 16 bases between them. CDR3 amino acids: CASSVGKGTGSYEQYF. Here the CDR3 DNA reads TGTGCCAGCAGCGTGGGGAAGGGAACGGGGTCCTACGAGCAGTACTTC.

The V and J genes are TRBV9 and TRBJ1-1; the D gene is possibly TRBD1 (6 bases). The V end was cut by 2 bases, the J end by 5 bases, with 10 bases between. This CDR3 has 13 residues. Germline assignment: CDR1 SGDLS and CDR2 YYNGEE. The CDR3 sequence: CASSVRQETEAFF. In DNA form, the CDR3 reads TGTGCCAGCAGCGTCCGACAGGAGACTGAAGCTTTCTTT. The whole variable domain, filled in from reference TRBV9 and TRBJ1-1, reads DSGVTQTPKHLITATGQRVTLRCSPRSGDLSVYWYQQSLDQGLQFLIQYYNGEERAKGNILERFSAQQFPDLHSELNLSSLELGDSALYFCASSVRQETEAFFGQGTRLTVV.

This chain joins TRBV10-3 and TRBJ1-1; D might be TRBD1 (5 bases). The germline V and J ends were trimmed by 2 bases and 2 bases, with 6 bases remaining between them. Germline V gene lookup returns CDR1 ENHRY and CDR2 SYGVKD. The CDR3 loop spans 13 amino acids. CDR3 bases: TGTGCCATCAGTGAGAGGGGCAACACTGAAGCTTTCTTT. Amino acid sequence: CAISERGNTEAFF.

The chain joins TRBV7-2 to TRBJ2-7, with a possible D match to TRBD2 (5 bases). The CDR3 contains 11 residues. CDR1 is SGHTA, CDR2 FQGNSA, per germline. The V gene lost 3 bases and the J gene lost 9 bases, with 9 bases spanning the gap. Written as DNA, the CDR3 is TGTGCCAGCAGCTTGGGGAGCGGGCAGTACTTC. It yields the protein CASSLGSGQYF.

The CDR3 region is CASSWTASNTEAFF. The CDR3 DNA reads TGCGCCAGCAGCTGGACTGCTTCGAACACTGAAGCTTTCTTT. The rearrangement joins TRBV5-1 to TRBJ1-1; D is ambiguous. Germline V gene lookup returns CDR1 SGHRS and CDR2 YFSETQ. Trimming stripped 3 bases from V and 1 base from J, with 10 bases between. The length of the CDR3 is 14 residues.

The genes are TRBV21-1 and TRBJ2-7; the table's TRBD2 call for D was not verified on the DNA. TRBV21-1 is a pseudogene. This CDR3 comprises 17 residues. The CDR3 here is CASSKVGLAGGPCEQYF. The CDR3 DNA reads as TGTGCCAGCAGCAAAGTGGGTTTAGCGGGGGGACCTTGCGAGCAGTACTTC.

This clone occurred a few times. The CDR3 spells CASRVTSGTDTQYF. The DNA for the CDR3 is TGTGCCAGCAGAGTGACGAGCGGCACAGATACGCAGTATTTT. The V and J genes are TRBV6-6 and TRBJ2-3; no clear D gene. Trimming removed 6 bases from V and 1 base from J, with 11 bases in between. The CDR3 consists of 14 residues. Germline CDR1 and CDR2: MNHNY and SVGAGI (reference sequence).

The V gene is TRBV5-5, the J gene TRBJ1-1, with 8 bases fitting TRBD1. Germline loops: CDR1 SGHKS, CDR2 YYEKEE (reference sequence). V was clipped by 3 bases and J by 5 bases; unmatched bases: 9. The length of the CDR3 is 15 residues. The CDR3 is CASSSSTGGSTEAFF. The DNA of the CDR3 is TGTGCCAGCAGCTCCAGCACAGGGGGGAGTACTGAAGCTTTCTTT.

The V and J genes are TRBV13 and TRBJ1-2; D might be TRBD1 (6 bases). The CDR3 loop spans 16 amino acids. Per the germline V gene, CDR1 is PRHDT and CDR2 is FYEKMQ (reference sequence). Trimming stripped 2 bases from V and 0 bases from J, with 13 bases between. CDR3 sequence: CASSLSGGPTNYGYTF. The DNA of the CDR3 is TGTGCCAGCAGCTTATCCGGGGGGCCCACTAACTATGGCTACACCTTC. The full variable domain, its missing parts supplied by reference TRBV13 and TRBJ1-2, is AAGVIQSPRHLIKEKRETATLKCYPIPRHDTVYWYQQGPGQDPQFLISFYEKMQSDKGSIPDRFSAQQFSDYHSELNMSSLELGDSALYFCASSLSGGPTNYGYTFGSGTRLTVV.

The J gene is TRBJ1-2, the V gene TRBV5-1, with D tentatively TRBD1 (5 bases). Trimming left V 3 bases short and J 7 bases short, with 13 bases between. Germline lookup yields CDR1 SGHRS and CDR2 YFSETQ. The CDR3 sequence is 13 residues long. As DNA, the CDR3 is TGCGCCAGCAGCTATGGACAAAGCTCTGGCTACACCTTC. Its translation: CASSYGQSSGYTF.

The sample holds one count of this clone. This chain connects TRBV7-9 to TRBJ1-6; D is possibly TRBD1 (6 bases). Trimming stripped 3 bases from V and 6 bases from J, with 6 bases between. The CDR3 covers 13 residues. The V gene's germline CDR1 is SEHNR and CDR2 FQNEAQ (reference sequence). This CDR3 reads CASSFRGNSPLHF. DNA for the CDR3: TGTGCCAGCAGCTTCAGGGGTAATTCACCCCTCCACTTT.

The genes are TRBV10-3 and TRBJ2-1; 9 bases are a match to TRBD1. After removal of 0 bases from V and 7 bases from J, the junction contained 7 bases not matched to a gene. Germline loops: CDR1 ENHRY, CDR2 SYGVKD. The CDR3 covers 16 residues. CDR3 sequence (DNA): TGTGCCATCAGTGAGTCGCTGACAGGGGGAGGTAATGAGCAGTTCTTC. This gives the protein CAISESLTGGGNEQFF.

The chain joins TRBV6-1 to TRBJ1-5, with 7 bases that match TRBD1. The CDR3 is 15 amino acids. Germline CDR1 reads MNHNS; CDR2 reads SASEGT. With V trimmed by 0 bases and J by 9 bases, 8 bases remained unmatched. CDR3 nucleotide sequence: TGTGCCAGCAGTGAAGCGATGGGCAGGGGGTGGCCCCAGCATTTT. This encodes CASSEAMGRGWPQHF.